This T cell receptor (beta chain) stems from a study of vaccination and CD4 T cells after COVID-19. Study-wide context: A CEFX pool, an HIV-1 Nef pool, or else no peptide went into the control cultures.

With respect to this clonotype: Its antigen is not known.

As for treatment: approximately nine-day PBMC culture with coronavirus spike peptide pools or control peptides (ViraFEST assay). The study sequenced cultured CD4+ T cell DNA using the Oncomine TCR Beta short-read assay. Investigators isolated genomic DNA from cultured CD4+ T cells. TCRdb redid the calling of the PCR reads with MiXCR, one entry per CDR3 protein. The sample lists about 16,000 distinct CDR3 sequences, approximately 60% occurring once. This CDR3 comprises 11 residues. CDR1 DFQATT and CDR2 SNEGSKA come from the germline V gene (reference sequence). The V and J ends lost 4 bases and 1 base respectively, with 4 bases between them.

The material sequenced was CD4+ T cells from blood, cultured in vitro. The rearrangement links TRBV20-1 to TRBJ1-1; no firm D call. This clonotype was sampled from a human donor who had recovered from COVID-19. The CDR3 DNA follows: TGCAGTGCTAAAGAGAACACTGAAGCTTTCTTT. This codes for CSAKENTEAFF.